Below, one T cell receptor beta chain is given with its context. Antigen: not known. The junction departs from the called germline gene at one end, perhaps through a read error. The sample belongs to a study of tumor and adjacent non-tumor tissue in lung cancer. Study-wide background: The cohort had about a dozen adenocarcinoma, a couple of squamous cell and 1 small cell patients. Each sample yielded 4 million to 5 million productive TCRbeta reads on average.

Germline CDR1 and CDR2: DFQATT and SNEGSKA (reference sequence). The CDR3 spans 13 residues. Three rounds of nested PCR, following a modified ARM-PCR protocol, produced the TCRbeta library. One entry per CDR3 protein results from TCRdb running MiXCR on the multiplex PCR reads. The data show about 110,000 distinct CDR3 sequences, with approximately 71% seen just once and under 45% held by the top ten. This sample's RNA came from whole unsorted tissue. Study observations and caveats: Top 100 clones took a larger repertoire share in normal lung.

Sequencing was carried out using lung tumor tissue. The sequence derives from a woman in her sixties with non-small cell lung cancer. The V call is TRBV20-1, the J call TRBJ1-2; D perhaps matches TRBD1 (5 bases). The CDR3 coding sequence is TGCAATGCTAGTGAGGGGAACGGCTATGGCCACACGTTC. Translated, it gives CNASEGNGYGHTF.